This T cell receptor beta chain appears in the sequencing data of a study of Graves' ophthalmopathy and Graves' hyperthyroidism. About the research overall: Peripheral blood sampling preceded any treatment and occurred at initial diagnosis.

As diagnostic evidence, clinical symptoms, serum thyroxine, TRAb, thyroid ultrasound and orbital computed tomography were relied upon. This clonotype was detected ten times or more. TCR beta CDR3 regions were amplified from RNA transcripts. HTBI primers primed a first-round RT-PCR, and a second-round multiplex PCR followed. TCRdb analysed the multiplex PCR reads with MiXCR anew, one entry per CDR3 protein. Of over 650,000 distinct CDR3 sequences in the sample, more than 40% were seen once. Deletions cut 5 bases from V and 2 bases from J, with 15 bases between. The CDR3 has 15 residues. CDR1 SGHTA and CDR2 FQGNSA come from the germline V gene.

The sequencing input was peripheral blood. The sequence came from an adult man with Graves' ophthalmopathy. The chain couples TRBV7-2 to TRBJ2-5; D uncertain. CDR3 coding DNA: TGTGCCAGCAGCCCGCCTGGATGGACGCAAGAGACCCAGTACTTC. It codes for CASSPPGWTQETQYF. The complete variable domain, with remaining parts taken from reference TRBV7-2 and TRBJ2-5, reads GAGVSQSPSNKVTEKGKDVELRCDPISGHTALYWYRQSLGQGLEFLIYFQGNSAPDKSGLPSDRFSAERTGGSVSTLTIQRTQQEDSAVYLCASSPPGWTQETQYFGPGTRLLVL.